This T cell receptor beta chain was found in a study of T cells in Graves' hyperthyroidism and ophthalmopathy. Graves' hyperthyroidism without ophthalmopathy progression within 18 months was termed stable. TCR beta CDR3 sequences were amplified from RNA transcripts. First-round RT-PCR targeting the TCR CDR3 was performed with the HTBI primer set. TCRdb re-called the multiplex PCR reads through MiXCR, storing one row per CDR3 protein. This sample has approximately 400,000 distinct CDR3 sequences; roughly 14% occur once, and the top ten carry around 7.7%. This clonotype was seen at least ten times. CDR1 is SGHTA and CDR2 is FQGNSA in the germline V gene. The CDR3 runs 16 residues. V trimming: 4 bases; J trimming: 6 bases; junction bases outside the gene matches: 7.

Sequences were obtained from blood. V usage is TRBV7-2 and J usage is TRBJ2-3; TRBD2 agrees at 13 bases. This clonotype originated in a woman younger than 30 with Graves' hyperthyroidism. CDR3 protein: CASSSRLAGGSDTQYF. The CDR3 DNA reads as TGTGCCAGCAGCTCGAGACTAGCGGGGGGAAGTGATACGCAGTATTTT.